This T cell receptor beta chain was identified in a study of T cell changes during pregnancy in multiple sclerosis (dated by TCRdb to between 2018 and 2021). Notes on the research overall: In women with multiple sclerosis, the researchers looked at how the T cell repertoire shifted as pregnancy progressed.

Cut back by 2 bases and 8 bases, the V and J ends lie 15 bases apart. The germline V gene specifies LGHNA as CDR1 and YSLEER as CDR2. Spanning cysteine to phenylalanine, the CDR3 consists of 14 amino acids. The read is trimmed to its CDR3 DNA, 42 bases read in frame from base 1. The library was prepared using the immunoSEQ multiplex PCR assay. In its TCRdb copy, this immuneACCESS table keeps in-frame sequences only and misses some clones. Where compared with another copy, unresolved V genes explain less than half of these, and the others have no known cause. The sample records tens of thousands of clones, roughly 92% of which are singletons. 0.85% to 1% of the sample lies in the top ten. Details on this clone: Its binding antigen is unknown. One base away there is no much larger clone; base qualities are not given.

The receptor was derived from a female donor with multiple sclerosis, enrolled in a pregnancy study. The V and J segments used are TRBV4-3 and TRBJ1-1; no D gene can be assigned with confidence. The source material was peripheral blood, sampled in the first trimester of pregnancy. The DNA sequence is given as TGCGCCAGCAGCCAAATTCATCACGCAGGCGAAGCTTTCTTT. This sequence encodes CASSQIHHAGEAFF.